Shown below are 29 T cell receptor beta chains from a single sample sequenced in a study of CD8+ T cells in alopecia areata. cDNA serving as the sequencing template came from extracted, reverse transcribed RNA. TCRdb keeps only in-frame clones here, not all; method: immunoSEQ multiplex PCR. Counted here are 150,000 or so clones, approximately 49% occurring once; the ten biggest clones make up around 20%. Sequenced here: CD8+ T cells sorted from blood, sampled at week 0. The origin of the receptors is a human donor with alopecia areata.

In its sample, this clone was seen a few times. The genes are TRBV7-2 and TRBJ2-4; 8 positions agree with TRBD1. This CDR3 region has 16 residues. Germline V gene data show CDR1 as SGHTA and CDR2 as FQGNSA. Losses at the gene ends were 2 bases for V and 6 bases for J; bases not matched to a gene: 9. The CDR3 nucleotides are TGTGCCAGCAGCTTATGGGGCAGGGGGCCGGGAAACATTCAGTACTTC. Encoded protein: CASSLWGRGPGNIQYF.

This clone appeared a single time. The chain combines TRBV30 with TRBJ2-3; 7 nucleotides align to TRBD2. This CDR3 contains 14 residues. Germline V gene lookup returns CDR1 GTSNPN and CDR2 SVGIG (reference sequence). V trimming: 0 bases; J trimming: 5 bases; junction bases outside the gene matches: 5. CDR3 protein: CAWSVIGGGDTQYF. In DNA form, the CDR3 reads TGTGCCTGGAGTGTAATAGGCGGGGGAGATACGCAGTATTTT.

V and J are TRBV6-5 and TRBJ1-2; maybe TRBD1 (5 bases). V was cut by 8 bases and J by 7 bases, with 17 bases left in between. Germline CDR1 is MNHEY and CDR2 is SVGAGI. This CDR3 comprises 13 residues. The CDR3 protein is CASWGRAPGGYTF. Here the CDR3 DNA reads TGTGCCAGCTGGGGCAGGGCCCCGGGTGGCTACACCTTC.

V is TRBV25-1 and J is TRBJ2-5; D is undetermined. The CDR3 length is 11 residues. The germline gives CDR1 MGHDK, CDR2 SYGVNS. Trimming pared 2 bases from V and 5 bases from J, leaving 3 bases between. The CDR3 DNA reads TGTGCCAGCAGTGAAGGGGAGACCCAGTACTTC. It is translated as CASSEGETQYF.

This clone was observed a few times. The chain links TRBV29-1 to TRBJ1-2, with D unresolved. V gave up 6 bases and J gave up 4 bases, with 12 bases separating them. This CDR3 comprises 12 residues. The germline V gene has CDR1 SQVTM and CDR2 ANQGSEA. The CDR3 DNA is TGCAGCGTGACCGCCAGGACCTATGGCTACACCTTC. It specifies CSVTARTYGYTF.

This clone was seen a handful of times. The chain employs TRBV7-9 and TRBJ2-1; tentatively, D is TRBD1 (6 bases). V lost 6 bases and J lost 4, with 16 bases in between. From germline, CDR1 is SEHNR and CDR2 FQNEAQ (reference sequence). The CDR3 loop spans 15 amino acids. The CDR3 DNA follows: TGTGCCAGCAGGAGTCCCGGGACACGATACAATGAGCAGTTCTTC. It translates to CASRSPGTRYNEQFF.

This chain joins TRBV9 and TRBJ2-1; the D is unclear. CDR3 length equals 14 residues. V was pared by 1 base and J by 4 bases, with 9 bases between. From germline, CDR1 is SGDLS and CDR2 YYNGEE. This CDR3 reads CASSVQTDYNEQFF. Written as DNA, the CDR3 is TGTGCCAGCAGCGTACAAACAGATTACAATGAGCAGTTCTTC.

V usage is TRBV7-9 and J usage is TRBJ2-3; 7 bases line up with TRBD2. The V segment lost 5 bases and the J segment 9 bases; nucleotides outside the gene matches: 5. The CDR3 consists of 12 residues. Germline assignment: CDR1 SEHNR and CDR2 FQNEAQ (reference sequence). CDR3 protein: CASSPRGDTQYF. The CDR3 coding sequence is TGTGCCAGCAGCCCCCGGGGGGACACGCAGTATTTT.

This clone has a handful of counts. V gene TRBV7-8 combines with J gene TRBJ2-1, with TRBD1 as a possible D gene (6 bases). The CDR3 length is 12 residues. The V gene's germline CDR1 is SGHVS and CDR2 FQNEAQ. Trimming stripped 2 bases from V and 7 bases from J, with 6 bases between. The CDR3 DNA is TGTGCCAGCAGCTTAAGGGGGAATGAGCAGTTCTTC. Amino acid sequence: CASSLRGNEQFF.

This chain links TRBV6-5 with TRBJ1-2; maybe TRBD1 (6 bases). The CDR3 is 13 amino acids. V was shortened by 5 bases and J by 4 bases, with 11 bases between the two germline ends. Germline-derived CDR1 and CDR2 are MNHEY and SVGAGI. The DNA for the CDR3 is TGTGCCAGCAGTCTACAGGGTTTCTATGGCTACACCTTC. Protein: CASSLQGFYGYTF.

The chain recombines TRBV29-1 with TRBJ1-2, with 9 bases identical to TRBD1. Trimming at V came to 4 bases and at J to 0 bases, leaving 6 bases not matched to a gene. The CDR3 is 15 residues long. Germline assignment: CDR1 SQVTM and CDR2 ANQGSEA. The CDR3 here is CSVGPGTGPNYGYTF. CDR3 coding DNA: TGCAGCGTTGGCCCCGGGACAGGGCCTAACTATGGCTACACCTTC.

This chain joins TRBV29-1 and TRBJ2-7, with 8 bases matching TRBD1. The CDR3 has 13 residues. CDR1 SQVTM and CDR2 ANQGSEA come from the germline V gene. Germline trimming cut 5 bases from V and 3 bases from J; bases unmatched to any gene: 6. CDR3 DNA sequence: TGCAGCGTTAGTGACAGGGGTATCTACGAGCAGTACTTC. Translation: CSVSDRGIYEQYF.

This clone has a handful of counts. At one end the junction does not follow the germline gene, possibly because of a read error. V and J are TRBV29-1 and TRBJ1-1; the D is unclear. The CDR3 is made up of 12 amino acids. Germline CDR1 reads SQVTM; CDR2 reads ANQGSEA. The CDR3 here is CSGEWWSTEAFF. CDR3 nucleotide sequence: TGCAGCGGTGAATGGTGGAGCACTGAAGCTTTCTTT.

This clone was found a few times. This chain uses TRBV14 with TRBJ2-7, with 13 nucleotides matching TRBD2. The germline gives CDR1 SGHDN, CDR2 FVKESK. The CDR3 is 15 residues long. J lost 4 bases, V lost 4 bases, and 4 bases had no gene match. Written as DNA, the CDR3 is TGTGCCAGCAGCCCAACGGGACTAGCGGGGTACGAGCAGTACTTC. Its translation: CASSPTGLAGYEQYF.

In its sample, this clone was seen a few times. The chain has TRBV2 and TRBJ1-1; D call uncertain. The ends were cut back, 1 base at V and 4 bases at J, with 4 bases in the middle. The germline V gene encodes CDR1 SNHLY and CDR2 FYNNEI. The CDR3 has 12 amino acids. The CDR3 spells CASSEVGTEAFF. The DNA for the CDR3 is TGTGCCAGCAGTGAAGTGGGCACTGAAGCTTTCTTT.

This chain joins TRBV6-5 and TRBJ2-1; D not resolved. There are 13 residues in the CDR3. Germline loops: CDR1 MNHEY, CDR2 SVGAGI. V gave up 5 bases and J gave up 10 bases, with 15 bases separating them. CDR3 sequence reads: CASSPDGFSEQFF. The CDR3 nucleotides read TGTGCCAGCAGTCCGGACGGCTTTAGCGAGCAGTTCTTC.

This CDR3 is CASSLGGYSNQPQHF. The CDR3 DNA reads TGTGCCAGCAGCTTAGGGGGATATAGCAATCAGCCCCAGCATTTT. The chain couples TRBV7-3 to TRBJ1-5; D may be TRBD1 (5 bases). Trimming took off 2 bases at V and 0 bases at J, with 8 bases between the two ends. Germline CDR1 reads SGHTA; CDR2 reads FQGTGA. The CDR3 has 15 amino acids.

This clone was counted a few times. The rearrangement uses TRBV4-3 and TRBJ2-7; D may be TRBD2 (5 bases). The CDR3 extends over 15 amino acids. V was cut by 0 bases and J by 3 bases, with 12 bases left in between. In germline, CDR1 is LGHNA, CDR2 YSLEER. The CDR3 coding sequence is TGCGCCAGCAGCCAAGATCCAGGAGGTCTCTACGAGCAGTACTTC. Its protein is CASSQDPGGLYEQYF.

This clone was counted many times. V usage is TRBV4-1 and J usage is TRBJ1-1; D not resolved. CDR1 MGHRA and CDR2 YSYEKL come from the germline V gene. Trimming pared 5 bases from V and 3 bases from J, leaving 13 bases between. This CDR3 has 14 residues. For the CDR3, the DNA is TGCGCCAGCAGCTACACCGGGAGGGACACTGAAGCTTTCTTT. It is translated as CASSYTGRDTEAFF.

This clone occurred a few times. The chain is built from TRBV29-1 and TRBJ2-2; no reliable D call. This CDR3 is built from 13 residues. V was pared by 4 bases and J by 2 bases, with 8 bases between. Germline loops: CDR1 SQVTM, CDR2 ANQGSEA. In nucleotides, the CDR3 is TGCAGCGTTGTCACAGAAAACACCGGGGAGCTGTTTTTT. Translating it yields CSVVTENTGELFF.

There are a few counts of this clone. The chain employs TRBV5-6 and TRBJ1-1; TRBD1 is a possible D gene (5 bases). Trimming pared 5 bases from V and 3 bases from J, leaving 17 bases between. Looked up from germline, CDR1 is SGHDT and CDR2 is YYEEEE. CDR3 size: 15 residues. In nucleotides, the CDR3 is TGTGCCAGCAGTCCTCCCCCCCAGGGTTACACTGAAGCTTTCTTT. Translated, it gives CASSPPPQGYTEAFF. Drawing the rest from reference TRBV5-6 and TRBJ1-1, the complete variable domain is DAGVTQSPTHLIKTRGQQVTLRCSPKSGHDTVSWYQQALGQGPQFIFQYYEEEERQRGNFPDRFSGHQFPNYSSELNVNALLLGDSALYLCASSPPPQGYTEAFFGQGTRLTVV.

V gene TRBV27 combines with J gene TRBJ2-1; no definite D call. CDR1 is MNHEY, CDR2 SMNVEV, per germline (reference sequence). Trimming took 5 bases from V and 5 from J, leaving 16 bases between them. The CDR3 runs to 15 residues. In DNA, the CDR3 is TGTGCCAGCAGTCCCCGGGCCCCGGTTAACAATGAGCAGTTCTTC. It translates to CASSPRAPVNNEQFF.

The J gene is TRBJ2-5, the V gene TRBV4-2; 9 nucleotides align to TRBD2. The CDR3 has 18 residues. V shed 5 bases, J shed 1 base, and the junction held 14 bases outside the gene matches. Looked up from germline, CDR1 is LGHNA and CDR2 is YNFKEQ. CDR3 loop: CASSLAVGLAGPQETQYF. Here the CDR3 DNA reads TGTGCCAGCAGCTTGGCCGTGGGGCTAGCGGGGCCCCAAGAGACCCAGTACTTC.

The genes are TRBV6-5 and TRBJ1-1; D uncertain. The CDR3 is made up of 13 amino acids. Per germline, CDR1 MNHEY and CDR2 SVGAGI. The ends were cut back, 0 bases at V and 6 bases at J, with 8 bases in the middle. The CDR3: CASSYSGGPEAFF. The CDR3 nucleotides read TGTGCCAGCAGTTACTCGGGTGGGCCTGAAGCTTTCTTT.

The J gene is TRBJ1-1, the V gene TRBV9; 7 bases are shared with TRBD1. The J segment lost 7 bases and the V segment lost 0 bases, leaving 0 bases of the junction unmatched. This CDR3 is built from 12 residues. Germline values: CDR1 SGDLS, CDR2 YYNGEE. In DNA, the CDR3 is TGTGCCAGCAGCGTAGGGACAGGTGAAGCTTTCTTT. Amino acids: CASSVGTGEAFF. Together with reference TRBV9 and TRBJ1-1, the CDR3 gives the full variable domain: DSGVTQTPKHLITATGQRVTLRCSPRSGDLSVYWYQQSLDQGLQFLIQYYNGEERAKGNILERFSAQQFPDLHSELNLSSLELGDSALYFCASSVGTGEAFFGQGTRLTVV.

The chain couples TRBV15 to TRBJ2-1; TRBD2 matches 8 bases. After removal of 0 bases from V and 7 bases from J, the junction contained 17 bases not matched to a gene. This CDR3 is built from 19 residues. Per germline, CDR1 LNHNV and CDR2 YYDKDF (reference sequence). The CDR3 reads CATSRDQMSVAGPGNEQFF. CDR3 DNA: TGTGCCACCAGCAGAGATCAGATGTCGGTAGCGGGGCCCGGGAATGAGCAGTTCTTC.

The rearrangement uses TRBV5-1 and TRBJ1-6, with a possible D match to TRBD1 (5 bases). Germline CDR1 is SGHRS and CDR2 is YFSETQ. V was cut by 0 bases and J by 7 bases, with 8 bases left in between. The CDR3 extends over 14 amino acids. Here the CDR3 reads CASSLVQGNSPLHF. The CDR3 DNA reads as TGCGCCAGCAGCTTGGTTCAGGGCAATTCACCCCTCCACTTT.

CDR3 region: CSVAGIQGGYTF. The CDR3 DNA sequence: TGCAGCGTGGCGGGGATCCAGGGAGGCTACACCTTC. The rearrangement joins TRBV29-1 to TRBJ1-2; TRBD1 is a possible D gene (5 bases). Germline V gives CDR1 SQVTM, CDR2 ANQGSEA. The CDR3 contains 12 residues. Trimming took 6 bases from V and 8 from J, leaving 16 bases between them. Using reference TRBV29-1 and TRBJ1-2 for the parts outside the CDR3, the full variable domain is SAVISQKPSRDICQRGTSLTIQCQVDSQVTMMFWYRQQPGQSLTLIATANQGSEATYESGFVIDKFPISRPNLTFSTLTVSNMSPEDSSIYLCSVAGIQGGYTFGSGTRLTVV.

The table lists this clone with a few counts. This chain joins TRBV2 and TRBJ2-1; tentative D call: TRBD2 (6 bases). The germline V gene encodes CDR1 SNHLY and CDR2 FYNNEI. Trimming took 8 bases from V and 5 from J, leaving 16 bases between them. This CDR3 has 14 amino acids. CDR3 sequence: CASFSDPGDNEQFF. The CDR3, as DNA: TGTGCCAGCTTTTCGGATCCGGGGGACAATGAGCAGTTCTTC.